The rows below give T cell receptor beta chains drawn from one sample of a study of blood T cell repertoires in COVID-19. TCRdb keeps only in-frame clones here, not all; method: immunoSEQ multiplex PCR. This table has some 120,000 clones, about 88% appearing once. The sample consisted of peripheral blood. Receptor source: a man aged 50-59 years with active COVID-19. CDR3s include the opening cysteine and the closing phenylalanine or tryptophan. Each record gives: J gene, D gene, V gene, CDR3 protein. A D gene is named only where the DNA matches it firmly.

>TRBJ1-4|.|TRBV4-1
CASSSGGVFGEKLFF
>TRBJ1-6|.|TRBV28
CASTQAGTLVHF
>TRBJ2-3|TRBD2|TRBV24-1
CATSDHPKTSFLTDTQYF
>TRBJ2-2|TRBD1|TRBV7-7
CASSLTGSTGELFF
>TRBJ1-2|.|TRBV6-5
CASKEANYGYTF
>TRBJ2-5|.|TRBV7-8
CASSPPSPLTTETQYF
>TRBJ1-5|.|TRBV2
CASSPRDLSNQPQHF
>TRBJ1-5|.|TRBV21-1
CASRVSDRGLDQPQHF
>TRBJ1-3|.|TRBV6-1
CASSELGGPGNTIYF
>TRBJ2-2|TRBD2|TRBV10-1
CASSESGGMGTGELFF
>TRBJ2-3|.|TRBV9
CASNIQGSTDTQYF
>TRBJ2-3|TRBD2|TRBV9
CASSVAGGRSDTQYF
>TRBJ2-2|.|TRBV4-1
CASSHILATANTGELFF
>TRBJ1-1|.|TRBV5-1
CASRIQDLNTEAFF
>TRBJ1-1|.|TRBV11-2
CASSLREWAEAFF
>TRBJ2-5|.|TRBV19
CASSVAGVKEETQYF
>TRBJ2-2|TRBD2|TRBV5-1
CASSSDSGGNTGELFF
>TRBJ2-3|.|TRBV29-1
CSVGSGSSTDTQYF
>TRBJ2-2|TRBD1|TRBV7-6
CASSPIQGVSNTGELFF
>TRBJ2-4|TRBD2|TRBV19
CASSRGLAGLNIQYF
>TRBJ2-1|.|TRBV27
CASSSSRSSYNEQFF
>TRBJ2-1|TRBD1|TRBV5-4
CASSFLFKGDRRDNEQFF
>TRBJ2-3|TRBD2|TRBV5-4
CASSLTSGSTDTQYF
>TRBJ2-1|TRBD1|TRBV19
CASSSKTTGGHEQFF
>TRBJ1-6|TRBD1|TRBV7-8
CASSLGGTGSSYNSPLHF
>TRBJ2-1|.|TRBV10-1
CASSTRRGEGEQFF
>TRBJ2-7|TRBD2|TRBV20-1
CSASSLILGGGTYEQYF
>TRBJ2-1|.|TRBV20-1
CSASFVSGTRNEQFF
>TRBJ2-7|TRBD2|TRBV2
CASLNGLAGGRRYEQYF
>TRBJ2-1|.|TRBV3-1/TRBV3-2
CASSRALIGGEQFF
>TRBJ2-1|TRBD2|TRBV4-1
CASSLGGAGLKDEQFF
>TRBJ2-1|TRBD1|TRBV18
CASSPPGGSYNEQFF
>TRBJ1-1|TRBD1|TRBV19
CASTPGQGNTEAFF
>TRBJ1-4|.|TRBV6-6
CAILSGTRGEKLFF
>TRBJ1-2|TRBD1|TRBV5-8
CASSLTGVVYGYTF
>TRBJ1-5|.|TRBV19
CASSREQGNSRQPQHF
>TRBJ2-2|.|TRBV5-1
CASSLRPGNTGELFF
>TRBJ1-5|TRBD1|TRBV24-1
CATSDGQVGQPQHF
>TRBJ1-2|.|TRBV19
CASNVDNSNGYTF
>TRBJ1-3|.|TRBV6-6
CASSYFTQGGNTIYF
>TRBJ1-5|.|TRBV15
CATSSRTQIDQPQHF
>TRBJ2-3|.|TRBV5-4
CASSLTGRTDTQYF
>TRBJ1-3|TRBD1|TRBV5-5
CASRQGSGNTIYF